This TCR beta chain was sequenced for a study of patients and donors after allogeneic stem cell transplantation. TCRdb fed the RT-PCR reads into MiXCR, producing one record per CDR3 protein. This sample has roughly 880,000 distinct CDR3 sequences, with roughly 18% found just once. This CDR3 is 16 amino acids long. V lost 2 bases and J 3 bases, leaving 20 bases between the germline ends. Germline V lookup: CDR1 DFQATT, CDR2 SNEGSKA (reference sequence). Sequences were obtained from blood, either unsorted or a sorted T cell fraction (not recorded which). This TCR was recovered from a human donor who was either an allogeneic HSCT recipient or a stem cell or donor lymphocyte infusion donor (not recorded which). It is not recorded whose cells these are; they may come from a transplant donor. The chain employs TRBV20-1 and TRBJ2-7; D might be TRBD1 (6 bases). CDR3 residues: CSARPTGNPLGYEQYF. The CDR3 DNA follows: TGCAGTGCTAGACCCACAGGGAATCCCTTGGGCTACGAGCAGTACTTC.